Listed below are T cell receptor beta chains from one sample, sequenced in a study of blood T cell repertoires in COVID-19. Clones were sequenced by immunoSEQ multiplex PCR, and TCRdb holds only the in-frame ones, with some missing. The data show approximately 250,000 clones, 84% seen once. Sequencing was carried out using peripheral blood. These receptors were obtained from a human donor in a cohort sampled during active COVID-19. Both conserved end residues are part of each CDR3. Each record gives: D gene, V gene, J gene, clone size, CDR3 DNA, CDR3 protein. A D gene is named only where the DNA matches it firmly. Some rows have no size entry. The others give once, few or many, or a class for an expanded clone.

-	TRBV7-6	TRBJ2-1	-	TGTGCCAGCAGCCCAGCTACGGGAACGTACAATGAGCAGTTCTTC	CASSPATGTYNEQFF
TRBD2	TRBV12-5	TRBJ2-1	-	TGTGCTAGTGGTTTGGAGGGACTAGCGAATGAGCAGTTCTTC	CASGLEGLANEQFF
-	TRBV5-8	TRBJ1-2	-	TGTGCCAGCAGCTTCCGTGTCCAGGGCTACACCTTC	CASSFRVQGYTF
-	TRBV5-4	TRBJ2-3	-	TGTGCCAGCAGCCCAGGGGGCGGGGGGGCGAGGAATACGCAGTATTTT	CASSPGGGGARNTQYF
-	TRBV7-2	TRBJ2-5	-	TGTGCCAGCAGCTTAGCTGGGGGCGGAGAGACCCAGTACTTC	CASSLAGGGETQYF
-	TRBV28	TRBJ2-7	-	TGTGCCAGCAGTCTGACAGGATCATCCTACGAGCAGTACTTC	CASSLTGSSYEQYF
-	TRBV4-1	TRBJ2-3	-	TGCGCCAGCAGCCAAAGGTCCCAGGCCACCATACCAGATACGCAGTATTTT	CASSQRSQATIPDTQYF
TRBD1	TRBV9	TRBJ1-6	-	TGTGCCAGCAGCGTAGGGGTAGGGGGCTTGGCACCCCTCCACTTT	CASSVGVGGLAPLHF
-	TRBV19	TRBJ2-1	-	TGTGCCAGTAGTATAATGAGGAGGGATGAGCAGTTCTTC	CASSIMRRDEQFF
TRBD1	TRBV19	TRBJ2-7	-	TGTGCCAGTAGTATAGGGCTAGGGACAGGGGCCCAATACTACGAGCAGTACTTC	CASSIGLGTGAQYYEQYF
TRBD2	TRBV5-1	TRBJ2-7	once	TGCGCCAGCAGCCCGAGGACTAGGGGAGGCTCCTACGAGCAGTACTTC	CASSPRTRGGSYEQYF
TRBD1	TRBV7-2	TRBJ1-2	-	TGTGCCAGCAGCTCCTTCGGAGTAGGACAGGGCCCTGGCTACACCTTC	CASSSFGVGQGPGYTF
TRBD1	TRBV15	TRBJ1-5	-	TGTGCCACCAGCCGAATAGGTACAGGGGGCAATCAGCCCCAGCATTTT	CATSRIGTGGNQPQHF
-	TRBV12-3/TRBV12-4	TRBJ1-1	-	TGTGCCAGCAGTTTGGGCCAGAACACTGAAGCTTTCTTT	CASSLGQNTEAFF
TRBD2	TRBV9	TRBJ2-7	-	TGTGCCAGCAGCAAGCTACCTCTAAAACTAGCGGGAGAAGCCCACGAGCAGTACTTC	CASSKLPLKLAGEAHEQYF
-	TRBV20-1	TRBJ1-1	-	TGCAGTGCTATTGACCCCGGACTCACGAACACTGAAGCTTTCTTT	CSAIDPGLTNTEAFF
-	TRBV6-5	TRBJ2-1	-	TGTGCCAGCAGTTACTCCACACAGGGAGAGCAGTTCTTC	CASSYSTQGEQFF
TRBD1	TRBV6-6	TRBJ1-3	-	TGTGCCAGCAGTTACACCCGACAGGGAGCGGGAAACACCATATATTTT	CASSYTRQGAGNTIYF
-	TRBV7-9	TRBJ2-7	few	TGTGCCAGCAGCCAGGACTATTCCTCCTACGAGCAGTACTTC	CASSQDYSSYEQYF
TRBD1	TRBV7-8	TRBJ1-2	-	TGTGCCAGCAGCTTAGACGGACAGGGAAACTATGGCTACACCTTC	CASSLDGQGNYGYTF
-	TRBV2	TRBJ1-2	-	TGTGCCAGCAGTGAGTCGCGAGGGGGCTACACCTTC	CASSESRGGYTF
TRBD2	TRBV19	TRBJ2-1	-	TGTGCCAGTAGTACAATAGCGGCGGGGGTCGGTGAGCAGTTCTTC	CASSTIAAGVGEQFF